The sequence of this T cell receptor (beta chain) was determined in a study of T-cell reconstitution after alpha-beta-depleted transplantation in children. Molecular barcoding with unique molecular identifiers was used for the TCRbeta library. Via MiXCR, TCRdb re-called the PCR reads, giving one row per CDR3 protein. The sample yields about 600,000 distinct CDR3 sequences, about 10% seen once. The origin of this receptor is a human donor who donated a stem cell graft to a child with acute myeloid leukemia. Sample: PBMCs from the stem cell graft donor, taken from the stem cell graft.

This CDR3 reads CASRDSFEQYF. The CDR3 bases are TGTGCCAGCAGGGACTCTTTTGAGCAGTACTTC. This chain connects TRBV7-2 to TRBJ2-7; a possible D gene is TRBD2 (5 bases). The V gene lost 6 bases and the J gene lost 7 bases, with 10 bases spanning the gap. Per the germline V gene, CDR1 is SGHTA and CDR2 is FQGNSA. The CDR3 extends over 11 amino acids.